The clone carrying this T cell receptor (beta chain) turned up a few times. Its cognate antigen is unknown. The source of the sample is a study of blood T cells in healthy people across ages. The study, taken as a whole, reports: Unknown CMV status may confound age-related changes in expanded clones. Diversity was higher, and naive CD4+ cells more numerous, in long-lived donors than in aged donors.

Per-sample yields of isolated PBMCs were at least 7 million. The use of a sample-barcoded 5' primer and a J-beta primer mix characterized a second PCR of about 7 to 12 cycles. Each CDR3 protein gets one entry after TCRdb re-called the 5' RACE reads with MiXCR. Of around 790,000 distinct CDR3 sequences in the sample, around two fifths were seen once. The clonotype comes from a man in his sixties in good health. The sequenced material came from blood.

The CDR3 coding sequence is TGTGCCAGCAGTCAGCTGGGGGGCTTTGGTGAGCAGTTCTTC. Amino acid sequence: CASSQLGGFGEQFF. V and J are TRBV27 and TRBJ2-1, with D possibly being TRBD1 or TRBD2 (6 bases each). The germline V gene encodes CDR1 MNHEY and CDR2 SMNVEV (reference sequence). The CDR3 has 14 amino acids. Trimming removed 5 bases from V and 9 bases from J, with 17 bases in between.